Below, 27 T cell receptor beta chains from the same sample are listed, as sequenced in a study of shared clonotypes between healthy human individuals. Only in-frame clones appear in the TCRdb table, and some are missing; sequencing was by immunoSEQ multiplex PCR. The sample lists about 690,000 clones; less than 95% were seen once. The sample was memory CD8+ T cells from PBMCs. The sample's subset: CD45RO+ cells pooled with CCR7-negative TemRA cells. Every receptor here comes from a man aged 18 to 35 in good health. Some clones in this sample may be carry-over from other donors' samples.

The V gene is TRBV5-1, the J gene TRBJ2-3, with TRBD1 matching over 8 bases. Germline trimming cut 3 bases from V and 1 base from J; bases unmatched to any gene: 4. CDR3 length: 15 amino acids. Germline CDR1 reads SGHRS; CDR2 reads YFSETQ. CDR3 loop: CASSWSGGGTDTQYF. CDR3 in DNA: TGCGCCAGCAGCTGGTCAGGGGGCGGCACAGATACGCAGTATTTT.

The chain recombines TRBV28 with TRBJ2-5; the match to TRBD1 covers 8 bases. V shed 2 bases, J shed 5 bases, and the junction held 7 bases outside the gene matches. Germline V lookup: CDR1 MDHEN, CDR2 SYDVKM. This CDR3 contains 15 residues. The CDR3 DNA reads as TGTGCCAGCAGTTTAATCAGGGGGCGAGGCGAGACCCAGTACTTC. This gives the protein CASSLIRGRGETQYF.

The genes are TRBV6-5 and TRBJ2-3, with TRBD2 identical over 8 bases. The CDR3 loop spans 15 amino acids. The V segment lost 0 bases and the J segment 6 bases; nucleotides outside the gene matches: 5. Germline V lookup: CDR1 MNHEY, CDR2 SVGAGI. The CDR3, as DNA: TGTGCCAGCAGTTACTCTGGGCGGGAGGCCGATACGCAGTATTTT. It codes for CASSYSGREADTQYF.

This clone was found once. Additional DNA sequences in this sample encode the identical CDR3. The rearrangement joins TRBV7-9 to TRBJ1-1; D remains unclear. V was pared by 1 base and J by 2 bases, with 8 bases between. The germline V gene has CDR1 SEHNR and CDR2 FQNEAQ (reference sequence). The CDR3 extends over 14 amino acids. The CDR3 sequence: CASSLGTVNTEAFF. CDR3 DNA sequence: TGTGCCAGCAGCTTAGGAACAGTTAACACTGAAGCTTTCTTT.

The genes are TRBV28 and TRBJ2-2, with a tentative D call TRBD1 (6 bases). Between the trimmed V and J ends, which lost 8 bases and 0 bases, there was a span of 13 bases. The V gene's germline CDR1 is MDHEN and CDR2 SYDVKM. The CDR3 length is 15 residues. The CDR3 coding sequence is TGTGCCAGCCGATCCTACAGGGCGAACACCGGGGAGCTGTTTTTT. Its protein product is CASRSYRANTGELFF.

The V call is TRBV9, the J call TRBJ1-1; maybe TRBD1 (6 bases). Germline assignment: CDR1 SGDLS and CDR2 YYNGEE. The CDR3 loop spans 13 amino acids. Deletions cut 0 bases from V and 6 bases from J, with 9 bases between. CDR3 sequence reads: CASSVGGQSEAFF. CDR3 in DNA: TGTGCCAGCAGCGTAGGGGGACAATCTGAAGCTTTCTTT.

The chain joins TRBV27 to TRBJ2-6; D is undetermined. With 4 bases removed from V and 0 bases from J, the gap between germline ends came to 7 bases. There are 15 residues in the CDR3. Germline V gene lookup returns CDR1 MNHEY and CDR2 SMNVEV (reference sequence). CDR3 in DNA: TGTGCCAGCAGTTCCGAAAGCTCTGGGGCCAACGTCCTGACTTTC. It specifies CASSSESSGANVLTF.

This rearrangement joins TRBV9 to TRBJ2-5, with D hard to call. From germline, CDR1 is SGDLS and CDR2 YYNGEE. The CDR3 totals 15 residues. V was shortened by 0 bases and J by 5 bases, with 14 bases between the two germline ends. CDR3 sequence reads: CASSVAPEVRETQYF. CDR3 sequence (DNA): TGTGCCAGCAGCGTAGCCCCCGAGGTTCGGGAGACCCAGTACTTC.

V and J are TRBV30 and TRBJ2-4; TRBD2 matches at 9 bases. The CDR3 runs to 16 residues. Germline CDR1 GTSNPN, CDR2 SVGIG (reference sequence). V gave up 4 bases and J gave up 6 bases; unmatched junction bases: 13. The DNA for the CDR3 is TGTGCCTGGACGCGGGGCTTAGGCGGGAGGGGAAACATTCAGTACTTC. It specifies CAWTRGLGGRGNIQYF.

The rearrangement joins TRBV19 to TRBJ2-5; possible D gene TRBD1, 5 bases. The length of the CDR3 is 13 residues. Germline V lookup: CDR1 LNHDA, CDR2 SQIVND (reference sequence). V gave up 5 bases and J gave up 5 bases, with 12 bases separating them. The CDR3 bases are TGTGCCAGTAGTGGGCAGGGTAGGGAGACCCAGTACTTC. Protein: CASSGQGRETQYF. Full variable domain (remainder filled in from reference TRBV19 and TRBJ2-5): DGGITQSPKYLFRKEGQNVTLSCEQNLNHDAMYWYRQDPGQGLRLIYYSQIVNDFQKGDIAEGYSVSREKKESFPLTVTSAQKNPTAFYLCASSGQGRETQYFGPGTRLLVL.

The CDR3 coding sequence is TGTGCCAGCAGTGGGGACAGGGTGAGATTTGGCAATCAGCCCCAGCATTTT. The encoded protein is CASSGDRVRFGNQPQHF. The chain employs TRBV6-1 and TRBJ1-5; 9 bases agree with TRBD1. V gave up 4 bases and J gave up 2 bases; unmatched junction bases: 9. The CDR3 covers 17 residues. Germline CDR1 and CDR2: MNHNS and SASEGT.

To note about this clone: Other DNA sequences in the same sample also yield this CDR3. This chain links TRBV6-5 with TRBJ1-1; TRBD1 might be the D (5 bases). Trimming stripped 3 bases from V and 1 base from J, with 9 bases between. Germline lookup yields CDR1 MNHEY and CDR2 SVGAGI. The CDR3 contains 14 residues. CDR3 nucleotides: TGTGCCAGCAGTTATGGGGGTCCGAACACTGAAGCTTTCTTT. Translating gives CASSYGGPNTEAFF.

V and J are TRBV6-5 and TRBJ1-4, with D perhaps TRBD1 (5 bases). Germline V gene sequence: CDR1 MNHEY, CDR2 SVGAGI. Trimming took off 0 bases at V and 4 bases at J, with 9 bases between the two ends. CDR3 length: 15 amino acids. The CDR3 is CASSYSDSLNEKLFF. The CDR3 coding sequence is TGTGCCAGCAGTTACTCCGACAGCCTTAATGAAAAACTGTTTTTT.

The V and J genes are TRBV4-1 and TRBJ2-2; either TRBD1 or TRBD2 may supply D (5 bases each). Germline V gene lookup returns CDR1 MGHRA and CDR2 YSYEKL. This CDR3 has 15 amino acids. V shed 5 bases and J shed 5 bases, with 15 bases lying between them. For the CDR3, the DNA is TGCGCCAGCAGCACTCGGGACGGGAAAACCGGGGAGCTGTTTTTT. Translation gives CASSTRDGKTGELFF.

The chain uses TRBV27 and TRBJ2-3, with D possibly being TRBD1 or TRBD2 (5 bases each). CDR1 MNHEY and CDR2 SMNVEV come from the germline V gene (reference sequence). The CDR3 is 15 amino acids. The V gene lost 3 bases and the J gene lost 4 bases, with 14 bases spanning the gap. CDR3 bases: TGTGCCAGCAGTTTCTTGGGACCCGTGGCAGATACGCAGTATTTT. It specifies CASSFLGPVADTQYF.

The CDR3 DNA follows: TGTGCCAGCAGCGATTCCCCTCTGGCGGATACGCAGTATTTT. Protein product: CASSDSPLADTQYF. The V call is TRBV9, the J call TRBJ2-3, with D hard to call. V lost 3 bases and J lost 6, with 14 bases in between. Germline-derived CDR1 and CDR2 are SGDLS and YYNGEE. CDR3 length equals 14 residues.

J is TRBJ2-3 and V is TRBV7-2; TRBD2 matches 7 bases. Germline V gives CDR1 SGHTA, CDR2 FQGNSA. This CDR3 is built from 16 residues. V was pared by 8 bases and J by 2 bases, with 13 bases of the junction left unmatched. The CDR3, as DNA: TGTGCCAGCTTTTCTGGCGGGAGCCGCCTCACAGATACGCAGTATTTT. Translation gives CASFSGGSRLTDTQYF.

The chain uses TRBV6-5 and TRBJ1-1; the D is unclear. CDR1 MNHEY and CDR2 SVGAGI come from the germline V gene. The CDR3 is 12 amino acids. Trimming left V 1 base short and J 2 bases short, with 2 bases between. CDR3 protein: CASSYFNTEAFF. CDR3 coding DNA: TGTGCCAGCAGTTACTTTAACACTGAAGCTTTCTTT.

The chain joins TRBV5-1 to TRBJ2-7; TRBD1 agrees at 8 bases. The V and J ends lost 6 bases and 2 bases, in that order; junction bases with no gene match: 7. CDR1 SGHRS and CDR2 YFSETQ come from the germline V gene. This CDR3 comprises 14 residues. The CDR3 DNA follows: TGCGCCAGCACGCGGACAGGGTTCGCCTACGAGCAGTACTTC. It is translated as CASTRTGFAYEQYF.

This clone was recorded a few times. This chain connects TRBV6-1 to TRBJ2-5; 13 nucleotides align to TRBD2. The J call may be faulty, since TRBJ2-7 better matches the DNA end. Germline V gene sequence: CDR1 MNHNS, CDR2 SASEGT. This CDR3 has 15 residues. CDR3 DNA sequence: TGTGCCAGCAGTGAAGGGACTAGCGGGAGTTACGAGCAGTACTTC. Translation: CASSEGTSGSYEQYF.

V and J are TRBV9 and TRBJ2-2, with 14 bases that match TRBD2. Trimming removed 5 bases from V and 4 bases from J; junction bases left unmatched: 4. Germline V gene lookup returns CDR1 SGDLS and CDR2 YYNGEE. CDR3 length: 16 residues. DNA for the CDR3: TGTGCCAGCAGTCTGACTAGCGGGAGGGGCACCGGGGAGCTGTTTTTT. This translates into CASSLTSGRGTGELFF. The complete variable domain, with remaining parts taken from reference TRBV9 and TRBJ2-2, reads DSGVTQTPKHLITATGQRVTLRCSPRSGDLSVYWYQQSLDQGLQFLIQYYNGEERAKGNILERFSAQQFPDLHSELNLSSLELGDSALYFCASSLTSGRGTGELFFGEGSRLTVL.

This rearrangement joins TRBV6-5 to TRBJ1-1; D is uncertain. Trimming stripped 8 bases from V and 5 bases from J, with 12 bases between. CDR1 and CDR2 from the germline V gene are MNHEY and SVGAGI. This CDR3 has 12 amino acids. CDR3 sequence: CASRARATEAFF. CDR3 DNA sequence: TGTGCCAGCCGAGCACGGGCTACTGAAGCTTTCTTT.

The rearrangement links TRBV10-3 to TRBJ2-1; 7 bases are a match to TRBD2. The CDR3 is made up of 13 amino acids. With 1 base clipped from V and 8 bases from J, the junction kept 2 bases outside the gene matches. CDR1 and CDR2 (germline): ENHRY, SYGVKD. The CDR3: CAISEWGGDEQFF. DNA for the CDR3: TGTGCCATCAGTGAGTGGGGGGGAGATGAGCAGTTCTTC.

The V gene is TRBV19, the J gene TRBJ2-7; D remains unclear. Germline lookup yields CDR1 LNHDA and CDR2 SQIVND (reference sequence). Trimming removed 7 bases from V and 0 bases from J, with 10 bases in between. The CDR3 spans 13 residues. CDR3 sequence reads: CASKAQSSYEQYF. In DNA form, the CDR3 reads TGTGCCAGTAAGGCCCAGAGCTCCTACGAGCAGTACTTC.

The rearrangement uses TRBV27 and TRBJ1-5, with D possibly TRBD1 on 6 matching bases. Between the trimmed V and J ends, which lost 3 bases and 1 base, there was a span of 7 bases. CDR1 and CDR2 from the germline V gene are MNHEY and SMNVEV (reference sequence). The CDR3 length is 14 residues. CDR3 in DNA: TGTGCCAGCAGTTTGGACAGAAGCAATCAGCCCCAGCATTTT. Its translation is CASSLDRSNQPQHF.

The chain couples TRBV9 to TRBJ2-2; 8 bases are a match to TRBD2. With V trimmed by 0 bases and J by 5 bases, 18 bases remained unmatched. The CDR3 runs to 20 residues. Germline V gives CDR1 SGDLS, CDR2 YYNGEE. The DNA for the CDR3 is TGTGCCAGCAGCGTAGCCAGCGGGAGAGCAAGAGGTGTGGAGACCGGGGAGCTGTTTTTT. Its protein product is CASSVASGRARGVETGELFF.

The genes are TRBV4-3 and TRBJ2-7; no clear D gene. V was trimmed by 5 bases and J by 0 bases, leaving 11 bases between them. From germline, CDR1 is LGHNA and CDR2 YSLEER. This CDR3 comprises 14 residues. The CDR3 protein is CASSVRLSSYEQYF. The CDR3 region has the DNA TGCGCCAGCAGCGTCCGACTGAGCTCCTACGAGCAGTACTTC.